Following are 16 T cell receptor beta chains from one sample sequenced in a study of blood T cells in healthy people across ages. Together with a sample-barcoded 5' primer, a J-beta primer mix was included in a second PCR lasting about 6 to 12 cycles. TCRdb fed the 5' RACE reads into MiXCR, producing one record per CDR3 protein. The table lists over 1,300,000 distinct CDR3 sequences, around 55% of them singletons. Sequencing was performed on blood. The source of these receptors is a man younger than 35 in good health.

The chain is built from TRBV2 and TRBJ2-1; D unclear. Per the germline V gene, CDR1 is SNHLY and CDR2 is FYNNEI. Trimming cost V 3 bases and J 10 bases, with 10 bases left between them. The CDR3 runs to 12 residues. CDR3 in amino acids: CASSEILVEQFF. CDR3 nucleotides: TGTGCCAGCAGTGAGATACTCGTAGAGCAGTTCTTC.

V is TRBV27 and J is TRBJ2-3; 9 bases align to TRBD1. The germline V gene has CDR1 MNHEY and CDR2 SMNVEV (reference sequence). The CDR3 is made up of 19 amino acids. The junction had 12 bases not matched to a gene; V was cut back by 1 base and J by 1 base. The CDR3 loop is CASSLFSPGQGGRTDTQYF. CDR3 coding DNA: TGTGCCAGCAGTTTATTTTCCCCGGGACAGGGAGGTCGCACAGATACGCAGTATTTT.

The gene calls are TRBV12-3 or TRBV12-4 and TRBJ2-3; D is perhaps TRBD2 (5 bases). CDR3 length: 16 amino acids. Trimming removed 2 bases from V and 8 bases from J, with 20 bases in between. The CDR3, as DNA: TGTGCCAGCAGTTTATGGGCTAGTCGCCGTGGAGGTACGCAGTATTTT. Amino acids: CASSLWASRRGGTQYF.

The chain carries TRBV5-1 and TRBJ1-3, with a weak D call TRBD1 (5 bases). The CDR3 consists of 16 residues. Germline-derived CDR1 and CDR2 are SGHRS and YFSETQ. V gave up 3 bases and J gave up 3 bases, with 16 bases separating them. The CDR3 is CASSSGMQGNGNTIYF. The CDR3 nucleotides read TGCGCCAGCAGCTCTGGGATGCAGGGCAATGGAAACACCATATATTTT.

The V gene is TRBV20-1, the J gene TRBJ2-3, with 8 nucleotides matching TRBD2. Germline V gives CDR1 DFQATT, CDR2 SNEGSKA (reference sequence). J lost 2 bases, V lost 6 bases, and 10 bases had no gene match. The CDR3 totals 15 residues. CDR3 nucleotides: TGCAGTGCCGCGGGAGGTAGCGGCTACACAGATACGCAGTATTTT. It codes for CSAAGGSGYTDTQYF.

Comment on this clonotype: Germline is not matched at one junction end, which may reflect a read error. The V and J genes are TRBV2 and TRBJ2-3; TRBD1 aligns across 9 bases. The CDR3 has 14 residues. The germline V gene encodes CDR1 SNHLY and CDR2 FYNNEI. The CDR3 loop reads CASVEDRGPETQYF. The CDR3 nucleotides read TGTGCCAGCGTCGAGGACAGGGGCCCAGAGACGCAGTATTTT.

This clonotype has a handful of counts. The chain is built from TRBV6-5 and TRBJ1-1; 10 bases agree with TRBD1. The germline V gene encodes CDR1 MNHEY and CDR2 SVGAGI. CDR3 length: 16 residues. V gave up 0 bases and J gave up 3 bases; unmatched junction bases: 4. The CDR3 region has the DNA TGTGCCAGCAGTTACTCGAGGACAGGGGGTGACACTGAAGCTTTCTTT. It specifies CASSYSRTGGDTEAFF.

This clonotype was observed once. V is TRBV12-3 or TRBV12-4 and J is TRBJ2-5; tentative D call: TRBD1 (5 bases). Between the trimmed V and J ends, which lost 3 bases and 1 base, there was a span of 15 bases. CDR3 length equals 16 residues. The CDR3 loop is CASSFETAAFQETQYF. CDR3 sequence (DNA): TGTGCCAGCAGTTTCGAGACAGCTGCCTTCCAAGAGACCCAGTACTTC.

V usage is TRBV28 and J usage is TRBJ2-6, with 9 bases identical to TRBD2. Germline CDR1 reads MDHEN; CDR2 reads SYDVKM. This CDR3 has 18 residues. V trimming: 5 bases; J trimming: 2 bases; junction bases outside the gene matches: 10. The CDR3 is CASSPTLAGRAGANVLTF. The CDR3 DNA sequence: TGTGCCAGCAGTCCAACCCTAGCGGGGCGAGCTGGGGCCAACGTCCTGACTTTC.

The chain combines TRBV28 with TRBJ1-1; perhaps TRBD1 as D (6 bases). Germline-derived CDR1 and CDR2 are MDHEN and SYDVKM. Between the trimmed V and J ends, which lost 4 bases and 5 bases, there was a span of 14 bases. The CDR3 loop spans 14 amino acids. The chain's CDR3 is CASSYGQPVTEAFF. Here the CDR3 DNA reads TGTGCCAGCAGTTACGGACAGCCAGTAACTGAAGCTTTCTTT.

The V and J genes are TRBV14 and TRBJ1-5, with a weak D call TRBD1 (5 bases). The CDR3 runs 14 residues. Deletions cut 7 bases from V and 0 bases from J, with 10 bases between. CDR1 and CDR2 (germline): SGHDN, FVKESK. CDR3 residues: CASIKGISNQPQHF. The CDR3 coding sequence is TGTGCCAGCATCAAGGGGATTAGCAATCAGCCCCAGCATTTT.

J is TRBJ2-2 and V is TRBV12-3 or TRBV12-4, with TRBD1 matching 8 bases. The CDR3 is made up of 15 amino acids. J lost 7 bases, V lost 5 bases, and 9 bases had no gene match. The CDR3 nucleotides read TGTGCCAGCAGTAGGAGGACAGGGTTGTTCGGGGAGCTGTTTTTT. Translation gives CASSRRTGLFGELFF.

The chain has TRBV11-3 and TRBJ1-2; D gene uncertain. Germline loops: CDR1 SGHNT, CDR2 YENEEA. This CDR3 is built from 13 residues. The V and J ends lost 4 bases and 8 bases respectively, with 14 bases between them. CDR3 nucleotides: TGTGCCAGCAGCTCACAATCCGGGAAAGGCTACACCTTC. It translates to CASSSQSGKGYTF.

The CDR3 reads CASSKVGQSQYF. The DNA for the CDR3 is TGTGCCAGCAGCAAAGTTGGACAGTCTCAGTACTTC. V and J are TRBV21-1 and TRBJ2-5; the table names TRBD1, a call not compared with the DNA. TRBV21-1 has pseudogene status. This CDR3 spans 12 amino acids.

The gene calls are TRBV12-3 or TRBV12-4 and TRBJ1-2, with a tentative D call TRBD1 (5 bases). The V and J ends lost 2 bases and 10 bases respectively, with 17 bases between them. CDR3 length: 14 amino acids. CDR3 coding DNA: TGTGCCAGCAGTTTACCGCCAGGGTCCAGCGACTACACCTTC. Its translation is CASSLPPGSSDYTF.

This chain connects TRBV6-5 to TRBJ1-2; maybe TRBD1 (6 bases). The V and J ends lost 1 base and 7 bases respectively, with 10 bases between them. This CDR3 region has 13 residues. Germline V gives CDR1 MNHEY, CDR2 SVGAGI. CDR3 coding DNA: TGTGCCAGCAGTTACTTGGGGGCAAGTGGCTACACCTTC. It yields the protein CASSYLGASGYTF.